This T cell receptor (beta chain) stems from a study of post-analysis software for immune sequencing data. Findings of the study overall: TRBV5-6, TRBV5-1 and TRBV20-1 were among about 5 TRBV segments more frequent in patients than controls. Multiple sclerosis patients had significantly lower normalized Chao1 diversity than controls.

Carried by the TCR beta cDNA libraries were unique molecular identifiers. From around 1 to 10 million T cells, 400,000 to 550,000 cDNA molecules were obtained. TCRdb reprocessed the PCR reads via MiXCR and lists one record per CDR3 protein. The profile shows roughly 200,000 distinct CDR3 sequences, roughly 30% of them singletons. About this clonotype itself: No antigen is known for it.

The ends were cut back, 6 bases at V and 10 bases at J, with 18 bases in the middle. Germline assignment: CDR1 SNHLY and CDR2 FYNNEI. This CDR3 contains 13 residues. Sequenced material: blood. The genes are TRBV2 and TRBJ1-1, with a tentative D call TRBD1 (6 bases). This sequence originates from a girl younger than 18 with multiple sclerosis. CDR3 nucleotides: TGTGCCAGCAGCCCGGCGGGGGCCCGGGTAGCTTTCTTT. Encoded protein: CASSPAGARVAFF.